These T cell receptor beta chains were read from a single sample in a study of T cell responses to AZD1222 COVID-19 vaccine. Profiling relied on immunoSEQ multiplex PCR, and the TCRdb table lists in-frame clones only, not all of them. Of 74,000 or so clones in the sample, around four fifths were seen once. The source material was peripheral blood, sampled on day 0 of AZD1222 vaccination. The receptors shown here come from an adult in good health. Both conserved end residues are part of each CDR3. Fields, in order: D gene, V gene, CDR3 protein. D genes are given only for firm matches.

D: -
V: TRBV28
CDR3: CASSFNYGYTF

D: -
V: TRBV6-5
CDR3: CASSQTWSQPQHF

D: -
V: TRBV5-1
CDR3: CASSSRPRGTGGSPLHF

D: TRBD1
V: TRBV28
CDR3: CASSSSGTGNEKLFF

D: TRBD1
V: TRBV4-2
CDR3: CASTQGAYGYTF

D: -
V: TRBV30
CDR3: CAWKKNSPLHF

D: -
V: TRBV12-3/TRBV12-4
CDR3: CASSLGSGQPQHF

D: -
V: TRBV10-1
CDR3: CASSESSPTANEQFF

D: TRBD1
V: TRBV19
CDR3: CASNQGQGLTQLAKNIQYF

D: -
V: TRBV6-5
CDR3: CASKGRDTQPQHF

D: -
V: TRBV7-2
CDR3: CASSRQMNTEAFF

D: -
V: TRBV7-9
CDR3: CAVERGNSPLHF

D: TRBD2
V: TRBV24-1
CDR3: CATSDPTSGGTETQYF

D: TRBD1
V: TRBV30
CDR3: CALTGAGEETQYF

D: TRBD1
V: TRBV7-9
CDR3: CASSLGAGGGTGELFF

D: -
V: TRBV7-2
CDR3: CASTKDFSNEQFF

D: -
V: TRBV6-1
CDR3: CASSEGLNQGKPQHF

D: -
V: TRBV29-1
CDR3: CSVVAGRGYTF

D: -
V: TRBV15
CDR3: CATSRVASPQYF

D: -
V: TRBV4-3
CDR3: CASSQEGGLGGTQYF

D: -
V: TRBV6-1
CDR3: CASSEGTRSGYTF

D: -
V: TRBV14
CDR3: CASSWAGTTNEKLFF

D: TRBD1
V: TRBV11-1
CDR3: CASSFGTGRTNTEAFF

D: -
V: TRBV5-6
CDR3: CASSLAGGSQPQHF

D: -
V: TRBV5-1
CDR3: CASSAGIRAEAFF

D: -
V: TRBV5-6
CDR3: CASSSGYEQYF

D: -
V: TRBV25-1
CDR3: CASSEYDRPYGYTF

D: TRBD2
V: TRBV5-4
CDR3: CASSPPGLASSHEQYF

D: -
V: TRBV7-8
CDR3: CASSLVRESYNEQFF

D: -
V: TRBV27
CDR3: CASSSTRGAGPIEKLFF

D: -
V: TRBV6-4
CDR3: CASSPGSGANVLTF

D: TRBD2
V: TRBV18
CDR3: CASSPTVAGGPDTQYF

D: TRBD2
V: TRBV7-8
CDR3: CASSPTSGASYEQYF

D: -
V: TRBV3-1/TRBV3-2
CDR3: CASGDSFAHKNIQYF

D: -
V: TRBV7-2
CDR3: CASSPPDGQPQHF

D: TRBD1
V: TRBV30
CDR3: CAWGRGQGGNTEAFF

D: -
V: TRBV19
CDR3: CASSIDHIRPTTGELFF

D: -
V: TRBV28
CDR3: CASQTGSSYNSPLHF

D: TRBD1
V: TRBV27
CDR3: CASSRPTGPDTQYF

D: -
V: TRBV29-1
CDR3: CSVEEGVNTEAFF

D: TRBD1
V: TRBV7-9
CDR3: CASSLGRMGQGANEQFF

D: -
V: TRBV2
CDR3: CASSGDSVSNQPQHF

D: -
V: TRBV6-2/TRBV6-3
CDR3: CASSSKSRVHDEQYF

D: -
V: TRBV10-2
CDR3: CASSDPGETEAFF

D: -
V: TRBV7-8
CDR3: CASSFNQGSYEQYF

D: -
V: TRBV7-9
CDR3: CASSFPGDTEAFF

D: -
V: TRBV1
CDR3: CTSSPNLRTSGGDLNTDTQYF

D: -
V: TRBV2
CDR3: CASTVFYEQYF

D: -
V: TRBV28
CDR3: CASSLVGTGDYEQYF

D: -
V: TRBV7-3
CDR3: CASSSPGLNNEQFF

D: -
V: TRBV19
CDR3: CASSIPPSTGRNTIYF

D: -
V: TRBV28
CDR3: CASSLPGSVDYGYTF

D: -
V: TRBV3-1/TRBV3-2
CDR3: CASSQAVRNEKLFF

D: TRBD2
V: TRBV6-6
CDR3: CASSRGLAGWTDTQYF

D: -
V: TRBV6-5
CDR3: CASRSSGSSNEKLFF

D: -
V: TRBV4-1
CDR3: CASSQAGYQETQYF

D: -
V: TRBV11-3
CDR3: CASSFAGEETQYF

D: -
V: TRBV29-1
CDR3: CSAKHVPGPGNTIYF